This is a list of T cell receptor beta chains from one sample in a study of blood T cell repertoires in COVID-19. Here immunoSEQ multiplex PCR was the method, and the copy in TCRdb shows in-frame clones only, minus some. The sample records about 160,000 clones, 76% being singletons. The sample taken for sequencing was peripheral blood. All receptors derive from a woman of 80 years or more with acute or convalescent COVID-19. Both conserved end residues are part of each CDR3. The order of the fields is J gene, D gene, clone size, V gene, CDR3 DNA, CDR3 protein. The D gene is left open where the match is weak. Some rows mark clone size as missing; the rest say once, few, many or name a class of expanded clone.

>TRBJ2-2|-|-|TRBV19
TGTGCCAGTAGCGTAGCGGCCCTGAACGGGGAGCTGTTTTTT
CASSVAALNGELFF
>TRBJ1-1|-|-|TRBV28
TGTGCCAGCAGTCCCTGGAGAGGGAACACTGAAGCTTTCTTT
CASSPWRGNTEAFF
>TRBJ2-7|TRBD1|many|TRBV4-2
TGTGCCAGCAGCCTCGGACAGGGGGAGTCCTACGAGCAGTACTTC
CASSLGQGESYEQYF
>TRBJ1-3|-|once|TRBV9
TGTGCCAGCAGCGTAGAGGGGATGGCAAACACCATATATTTT
CASSVEGMANTIYF
>TRBJ2-5|-|few|TRBV5-1
TGCGCCAGCAGCTTGGAGAGGAGGGGCGCGGCAGAGACCCAGTACTTC
CASSLERRGAAETQYF
>TRBJ1-5|TRBD1|few|TRBV6-2/TRBV6-3
TGTGCCAGCAGCGAGGGACAGGCTAGCAATCAGCCCCAGCATTTT
CASSEGQASNQPQHF
>TRBJ1-1|-|-|TRBV5-3
TGTGCCAGATCACCGGGGAACACTGAAGCTTTCTTT
CARSPGNTEAFF
>TRBJ1-5|TRBD1|few|TRBV27
TGTGCCAGCAGTCCCTCCCAGGGGGTGCATCAGCCCCAGCATTTT
CASSPSQGVHQPQHF
>TRBJ1-2|-|-|TRBV14
TGTGCCAGCAGCCAAGGGAGGTGGTATGGCTACACCTTC
CASSQGRWYGYTF
>TRBJ2-1|-|-|TRBV2
TGTGCCAGCAGTGGCGGACTGGTGGGAGGTGAGCAGTTCTTC
CASSGGLVGGEQFF
>TRBJ1-5|TRBD1|-|TRBV6-5
TGTGCCAGCAGTCGACAGGGGGTTAGCAATCAGCCCCAGCATTTT
CASSRQGVSNQPQHF
>TRBJ1-2|-|-|TRBV3-1/TRBV3-2
TGTGCCAGCAGCCAAGATGGGCTGAAAGGGGGGGAACGCTACACCTTC
CASSQDGLKGGERYTF
>TRBJ1-1|-|once|TRBV7-9
TGTGCCAGCAGCTCAGGGTATGGGACTGAAGCTTTCTTT
CASSSGYGTEAFF
>TRBJ2-7|-|-|TRBV7-6
TGTGCCAGCAGCTTTAGTGGTCCTTTTAACCACGAGCAGTACTTC
CASSFSGPFNHEQYF
>TRBJ1-5|-|-|TRBV19
TGTGCCAGTGTGGCCCATAGCAATCAGCCCCAGCATTTT
CASVAHSNQPQHF
>TRBJ1-1|-|-|TRBV19
TGTGCCAGTACCGCGACCGGGACAATGAACACTGAAGCTTTCTTT
CASTATGTMNTEAFF
>TRBJ2-3|-|-|TRBV6-1
TGTGCCAGCAGTGACCAGGTGGTTTTTCCCACAGATACGCAGTATTTT
CASSDQVVFPTDTQYF
>TRBJ2-5|TRBD2|-|TRBV7-2
TGTGCCAGCAGCTTAACTAGCGGGGGGGCCCGGGAGACCCAGTACTTC
CASSLTSGGARETQYF
>TRBJ2-1|TRBD2|-|TRBV5-1
TGCGCCAGCAGCTTAGGACTAGCGGGGGGATCTGAGCAGTTCTTC
CASSLGLAGGSEQFF
>TRBJ1-1|TRBD1|-|TRBV11-2
TGTGCCAGCAGCTTGACAGGGTTGAACACTGAAGCTTTCTTT
CASSLTGLNTEAFF
>TRBJ1-3|-|few|TRBV7-2
TGTGCCAGCAGCAGTACCTCAGGGGTGGGAAACACCATATATTTT
CASSSTSGVGNTIYF
>TRBJ1-5|TRBD1|-|TRBV19
TGTGCCAGTAGTATCGACAGGGCACTTCGTAATAGCAATCAGCCCCAGCATTTT
CASSIDRALRNSNQPQHF